The 15 T cell receptor beta chains listed next were all sequenced from one sample in a study of naive and memory T cell subsets. Regarding the study as a whole: A few larger clonotypes appeared in naive repertoires, especially CD8, possibly memory cells re-expressing CD45RA.

These receptors have no known antigen. An equimolar mix of two oligonucleotides served as the beta constant-region primer for TRBC1 and TRBC2. Ligated cDNA was amplified by four rounds of PCR with nested alpha and beta constant-region primers and SP2. From the UMI-ligation and nested PCR reads, TCRdb called clonotypes with MiXCR, one entry per CDR3 protein. The repertoire includes 98,000 or so distinct CDR3 sequences, about 14% of them detected once, and 2.5% to 3% sits in the top ten. The sample consisted of naive CD8+ T cells from blood. The receptor source for this set is a human donor in good health.

This clonotype was seen a handful of times. V is TRBV27 and J is TRBJ1-6, with D unclear. The V end lost 0 bases, the J end lost 15 bases, and 18 bases lay between the germline ends. Germline values: CDR1 MNHEY, CDR2 SMNVEV (reference sequence). CDR3 length: 15 amino acids. Here the CDR3 DNA reads TGTGCCAGCAGTTTATCATCGCAGCCGAGGGAGCTCCTCCACTTT. Translating gives CASSLSSQPRELLHF.

This clonotype was seen ten or more times. The CDR3 loop reads CASTAPTERDTDTQYF. For the CDR3, the DNA is TGTGCCAGCACCGCCCCGACTGAGCGGGACACAGATACGCAGTATTTT. The genes are TRBV7-8 and TRBJ2-3; the match to TRBD2 covers 7 bases. In germline, CDR1 is SGHVS, CDR2 FQNEAQ. Unmatched junction bases numbered 12, after V lost 7 bases and J lost 2 bases. The CDR3 covers 16 residues.

This clonotype came up many times. The chain carries TRBV27 and TRBJ2-1; maybe TRBD2 (6 bases). The CDR3 totals 15 residues. The germline gives CDR1 MNHEY, CDR2 SMNVEV (reference sequence). Between the trimmed V and J ends, which lost 2 bases and 2 bases, there was a span of 10 bases. CDR3 bases: TGTGCCAGCAGTTTAGGTGCTAGCGCCTACAATGAGCAGTTCTTC. Protein sequence: CASSLGASAYNEQFF.

In its sample, this clonotype was seen many times. CDR3 protein: CASSSGRAYEQYF. The DNA of the CDR3 is TGTGCCAGCAGCTCAGGGCGAGCCTACGAGCAGTACTTC. The gene calls are TRBV13 and TRBJ2-7; perhaps TRBD1 as D (5 bases). Trimming removed 4 bases from V and 2 bases from J, with 9 bases in between. CDR1 is PRHDT and CDR2 is FYEKMQ in the germline V gene (reference sequence). There are 13 residues in the CDR3.

V gene TRBV6-5 combines with J gene TRBJ1-5; TRBD1 agrees at 7 bases. Germline V gene data show CDR1 as MNHEY and CDR2 as SVGAGI. The CDR3 loop spans 14 amino acids. Trimming removed 4 bases from V and 6 bases from J; junction bases left unmatched: 6. The CDR3 is CASSSVTGVQPQHF. CDR3 DNA sequence: TGTGCCAGCAGTTCGGTCACAGGGGTTCAGCCCCAGCATTTT.

This clonotype was seen a few times. The rearrangement uses TRBV4-3 and TRBJ1-2, with D maybe TRBD1 (6 bases). CDR1 is LGHNA, CDR2 YSLEER, per germline. The CDR3 is 14 residues long. V gave up 1 base and J gave up 2 bases, with 8 bases separating them. The CDR3 here is CASSQATGNYGYTF. In nucleotides, the CDR3 is TGCGCCAGCAGCCAAGCGACAGGCAACTATGGCTACACCTTC.

This clonotype was picked up a small number of times. The chain employs TRBV7-9 and TRBJ2-3; possibly TRBD2 for D (5 bases). This CDR3 spans 14 amino acids. The V gene's germline CDR1 is SEHNR and CDR2 FQNEAQ (reference sequence). Trimming shortened V by 2 bases and J by 9 bases, and 15 bases separated the two germline ends. CDR3 DNA: TGTGCCAGCAGCTTACCCGACGTTTGGAGGACGCAGTATTTT. This translates into CASSLPDVWRTQYF.

This chain joins TRBV11-2 and TRBJ2-1, with a weak D call TRBD2 (5 bases). The CDR3 is 16 residues long. V lost 5 bases, J lost 7 bases, and 21 bases lay in between. Germline V CDR1 and CDR2: SGHAT, FQNNGV. The CDR3 DNA reads as TGTGCCAGCAGCCTGAGGGCCAGCATTAGGACGAATGAGCAGTTCTTC. As protein: CASSLRASIRTNEQFF.

The sample holds a few counts of this clonotype. The chain uses TRBV11-2 and TRBJ1-4; D unresolved. Germline V gene data show CDR1 as SGHAT and CDR2 as FQNNGV. The CDR3 consists of 16 residues. The ends were cut back, 5 bases at V and 0 bases at J, with 13 bases in the middle. This CDR3 is CASSPGKTATNEKLFF. CDR3 coding DNA: TGTGCCAGCAGCCCCGGGAAGACGGCAACTAATGAAAAACTGTTTTTT. Using reference TRBV11-2 and TRBJ1-4 for the parts outside the CDR3, the full variable domain is EAGVAQSPRYKIIEKRQSVAFWCNPISGHATLYWYQQILGQGPKLLIQFQNNGVVDDSQLPKDRFSAERLKGVDSTLKIQPAKLEDSAVYLCASSPGKTATNEKLFFGSGTQLSVL.

The rearrangement links TRBV5-5 to TRBJ1-6; D unclear. The germline V gene has CDR1 SGHKS and CDR2 YYEKEE (reference sequence). V gave up 3 bases and J gave up 9 bases, with 7 bases separating them. CDR3 length: 12 amino acids. The CDR3 DNA is TGTGCCAGCAGCTCTCTTCCTTCACCCCTCCACTTT. This codes for CASSSLPSPLHF.

In its sample, this clonotype was seen a few times. The chain joins TRBV10-3 to TRBJ2-5, with unresolved D. Trimming cost V 3 bases and J 1 base, with 6 bases left between them. CDR1 is ENHRY, CDR2 SYGVKD, per germline. The CDR3 spans 13 residues. The CDR3 protein is CAISDPVQETQYF. DNA for the CDR3: TGTGCCATCAGTGATCCTGTCCAAGAGACCCAGTACTTC.

The chain uses TRBV7-9 and TRBJ2-5; the D is unclear. The CDR3 runs to 13 residues. Germline V gene lookup returns CDR1 SEHNR and CDR2 FQNEAQ (reference sequence). V lost 6 bases and J lost 3, with 11 bases in between. The CDR3 coding sequence is TGTGCCAGCAGAGTAGCAGCAAAAGAGACCCAGTACTTC. It is translated as CASRVAAKETQYF.

This chain connects TRBV11-3 to TRBJ1-1, with D maybe TRBD1 (5 bases). The CDR3 is 15 residues long. CDR1 is SGHNT and CDR2 is YENEEA in the germline V gene. V was cut by 5 bases and J by 3 bases, with 16 bases left in between. The CDR3 region is CASSLPGDRYTEAFF. CDR3 nucleotide sequence: TGTGCCAGCAGCCTACCTGGGGACCGTTACACTGAAGCTTTCTTT.

This clonotype was picked up many times. This sequence joins TRBV6-6 and TRBJ1-5, with no clear D. CDR1 is MNHNY, CDR2 SVGAGI, per germline (reference sequence). V was shortened by 4 bases and J by 10 bases, with 11 bases between the two germline ends. The CDR3 is made up of 12 amino acids. The CDR3 spells CASSSVVFPQHF. The CDR3 DNA follows: TGTGCCAGCAGTTCTGTGGTGTTTCCCCAGCATTTT.

This clonotype was seen repeatedly, ten times or more. V is TRBV6-5 and J is TRBJ2-1; D is possibly TRBD2 (5 bases). Germline V gives CDR1 MNHEY, CDR2 SVGAGI. Trimming took 0 bases from V and 4 from J, leaving 10 bases between them. The CDR3 spans 15 residues. The chain's CDR3 is CASSYSRGPYNEQFF. CDR3 nucleotides: TGTGCCAGCAGTTACTCCCGGGGTCCATACAATGAGCAGTTCTTC.